These 27 T cell receptor beta chains share one sample of origin, sequenced in a study of regulatory T cells in long-lasting Graves disease. Construction of TCR beta libraries relied on iRepertoire HTBI primers and on Arm-PCR targeting CDR3 regions. Using its own MiXCR run on the multiplex PCR reads, TCRdb lists one record per CDR3 protein. The sample records a few hundred thousand distinct CDR3 sequences, roughly 21% being singletons. The time point is: persistent/refractory GD, antithyroid drugs over 5 years with positive TRAb. Preparation of the TCR library used RNA extracted from PBMCs. The source was peripheral blood mononuclear cells (PBMCs), collected when the disease was refractory, from a patient treated with antithyroid drugs. These receptors came from a female donor with Graves disease.

V and J are TRBV4-3 and TRBJ2-4, with TRBD1 matching over 8 bases. There are 18 residues in the CDR3. In germline, CDR1 is LGHNA, CDR2 YSLEER. V lost 2 bases to trimming and J lost 5 bases; unmatched junction nucleotides: 14. The CDR3 nucleotides read TGCGCCAGCAGCCAACCCGGACAGGGCAACCGCCGCCAAAACATTCAGTACTTC. It codes for CASSQPGQGNRRQNIQYF.

This chain links TRBV11-2 with TRBJ1-2; no definite D call. This CDR3 comprises 14 residues. From germline, CDR1 is SGHAT and CDR2 FQNNGV. Trimming stripped 5 bases from V and 4 bases from J, with 14 bases between. The CDR3 sequence is CASSLGSTIYGYTF. As DNA, the CDR3 is TGTGCCAGCAGCCTGGGCAGTACAATCTATGGCTACACCTTC.

There are a few counts of this clonotype. The chain is built from TRBV6-2 or TRBV6-3 and TRBJ1-2, with D perhaps TRBD1 (6 bases). The CDR3 contains 16 residues. The V end lost 2 bases, the J end lost 6 bases, and 19 bases lay between the germline ends. Germline V gene data show CDR1 as MNHEY and CDR2 as SVGEGT. CDR3 coding DNA: TGTGCCAGCAGTTACACGGCGGCAGGGGAGAGCAATGGCTACACCTTC. Translated: CASSYTAAGESNGYTF.

In the case of this clonotype: A much larger clone lies a single base off, so this may be a read error. The chain combines TRBV7-2 with TRBJ2-1; D is perhaps TRBD2 (6 bases). Germline CDR1 SGHTA, CDR2 FQGNSA. The CDR3 is made up of 15 amino acids. The CDR3 is CASTSGAPRYNEQSF. For the CDR3, the DNA is TGTGCCAGCACGTCGGGAGCGCCAAGGTACAATGAGCAGTCCTTC.

The sample holds a few counts of this clonotype. V and J are TRBV11-2 and TRBJ2-3, with a possible D match to TRBD1 (5 bases). The germline CDR1 and CDR2 sequences are SGHAT and FQNNGV. Trimming stripped 5 bases from V and 0 bases from J, with 15 bases between. The CDR3 is 16 residues long. CDR3 sequence reads: CASSLGASTSTDTQYF. The CDR3 region has the DNA TGTGCCAGCAGCCTTGGGGCTAGTACTAGCACAGATACGCAGTATTTT. Filled out from reference TRBV11-2 and TRBJ2-3, the complete variable domain reads EAGVAQSPRYKIIEKRQSVAFWCNPISGHATLYWYQQILGQGPKLLIQFQNNGVVDDSQLPKDRFSAERLKGVDSTLKIQPAKLEDSAVYLCASSLGASTSTDTQYFGPGTRLTVL.

This clonotype was counted at least ten times. The chain is built from TRBV27 and TRBJ2-7; D is ambiguous. The length of the CDR3 is 13 residues. Germline V gene sequence: CDR1 MNHEY, CDR2 SMNVEV (reference sequence). The V end was cut by 6 bases, the J end by 0 bases, with 9 bases between. In nucleotides, the CDR3 is TGTGCCAGCAGCACGGGCTTCTCCTACGAGCAGTACTTC. Residues: CASSTGFSYEQYF.

This clonotype turned up a few times. This sequence joins TRBV5-1 and TRBJ2-2; D is unresolved. CDR3 size: 16 residues. V gave up 0 bases and J gave up 3 bases, with 12 bases separating them. Germline V gene sequence: CDR1 SGHRS, CDR2 YFSETQ. The CDR3 bases are TGCGCCAGCAGCTTGGTCCCGCGGCTATACACCGGGGAGCTGTTTTTT. Its protein product is CASSLVPRLYTGELFF. Full variable domain (rest looked up from reference TRBV5-1 and TRBJ2-2): KAGVTQTPRYLIKTRGQQVTLSCSPISGHRSVSWYQQTPGQGLQFLFEYFSETQRNKGNFPGRFSGRQFSNSRSEMNVSTLELGDSALYLCASSLVPRLYTGELFFGEGSRLTVL.

This clonotype has a handful of counts. DNA for the CDR3: TGTGCCACCAGCACTGGAGCGGCGGTCATGAACACTGAAGCTTTCTTT. As protein: CATSTGAAVMNTEAFF. The chain carries TRBV15 and TRBJ1-1; D ambiguous. Looked up from germline, CDR1 is LNHNV and CDR2 is YYDKDF (reference sequence). CDR3 size: 16 residues. Deletions cut 4 bases from V and 0 bases from J, with 15 bases between.

The CDR3 DNA follows: TGCGCCAGCAGCCAAGAGTCCGGGAGGCCCTCCTACGAGCAGTACTTC. This gives the protein CASSQESGRPSYEQYF. This rearrangement joins TRBV4-3 to TRBJ2-7, with 7 bases that match TRBD2. The germline CDR1 and CDR2 sequences are LGHNA and YSLEER. This CDR3 spans 16 amino acids. V lost 0 bases and J lost 0; bases outside the gene matches: 5.

This clonotype appeared many times. V and J are TRBV3-2 and TRBJ1-4. TRBV3-2 represents a pseudogene. The CDR3 is 15 residues long. The CDR3 loop is CASSQVEHGNEKLFF. In nucleotides, the CDR3 is TGTGCCAGCAGCCAAGTGGAACACGGTAATGAAAAACTGTTTTTT.

The rearrangement joins TRBV29-1 to TRBJ1-2; 7 bases match TRBD1. Trimming removed 4 bases from V and 6 bases from J; junction bases left unmatched: 8. Germline assignment: CDR1 SQVTM and CDR2 ANQGSEA. CDR3 length equals 13 residues. DNA for the CDR3: TGCAGCGTTGTGTCAGGGACAGCGGATGGCTACACCTTC. Amino acids: CSVVSGTADGYTF. Together with reference TRBV29-1 and TRBJ1-2, the CDR3 gives the full variable domain: SAVISQKPSRDICQRGTSLTIQCQVDSQVTMMFWYRQQPGQSLTLIATANQGSEATYESGFVIDKFPISRPNLTFSTLTVSNMSPEDSSIYLCSVVSGTADGYTFGSGTRLTVV.

The CDR3 sequence: CAWSVAASTDTQYF. The DNA for the CDR3 is TGTGCCTGGAGTGTAGCGGCTAGCACAGATACGCAGTATTTT. The J gene is TRBJ2-3, the V gene TRBV30; weak D call: TRBD2 (5 bases). This CDR3 region has 14 residues. Germline lookup yields CDR1 GTSNPN and CDR2 SVGIG (reference sequence). Trimming left V 0 bases short and J 0 bases short, with 7 bases between.

The V gene is TRBV5-1, the J gene TRBJ2-3, with D possibly being TRBD1 (6 bases). Looked up from germline, CDR1 is SGHRS and CDR2 is YFSETQ. There are 19 residues in the CDR3. Trimming took 0 bases from V and 2 from J, leaving 22 bases between them. CDR3 in amino acids: CASSLEWTDDLIFTDTQYF. In DNA, the CDR3 is TGCGCCAGCAGCTTGGAGTGGACAGATGATCTCATCTTCACAGATACGCAGTATTTT.

J is TRBJ2-1 and V is TRBV20-1; tentative D call: TRBD2 (6 bases). V was shortened by 0 bases and J by 3 bases, with 12 bases between the two germline ends. Germline CDR1 reads DFQATT; CDR2 reads SNEGSKA (reference sequence). The CDR3 is made up of 15 amino acids. DNA for the CDR3: TGCAGTGCTAGAGATCTGGAGGGAGTCTACAATGAGCAGTTCTTC. Its protein product is CSARDLEGVYNEQFF.

Worth noting for this clonotype: This may come from a read error, since a much larger clone is one base off. The chain employs TRBV25-1 and TRBJ2-7; D unresolved. Deletions cut 4 bases from V and 6 bases from J, with 4 bases between. CDR3 length: 10 residues. Germline V lookup: CDR1 MGHDK, CDR2 SYGVNS. CDR3 sequence reads: CASSAGEQYF. The CDR3 nucleotides are TGTGCCAGCAGTGCTGGCGAGCAGTACTTC.

The chain links TRBV10-3 to TRBJ1-1; possibly TRBD1 for D (5 bases). Per germline, CDR1 ENHRY and CDR2 SYGVKD. The V end was cut by 6 bases, the J end by 4 bases, with 15 bases between. The CDR3 covers 14 residues. The CDR3 sequence is CAIRGPGLLTEAFF. In DNA form, the CDR3 reads TGTGCCATCAGGGGACCGGGACTCCTCACTGAAGCTTTCTTT.

This clonotype has just a few counts. Mismatch with germline at one junction end may stem from a read error. The rearrangement links TRBV28 to TRBJ1-1; D perhaps matches TRBD1 (6 bases). The CDR3 is made up of 14 amino acids. The germline gives CDR1 MDHEN, CDR2 SYDVKM. The CDR3 DNA is TGTGCCAGCAGGACCGGGGGGGCTAACACTGAATCTTTCTTT. Translating gives CASRTGGANTESFF.

The table lists this clonotype with many counts. The gene calls are TRBV18 and TRBJ1-2; no firm D call. V lost 3 bases and J 6 bases, leaving 11 bases between the germline ends. CDR3 length: 13 amino acids. Germline CDR1 reads KGHSH; CDR2 reads LQKENI. DNA of the CDR3: TGTGCCAGCTCACCTTCCGAGGTCCATGGCTACACCTTC. Its protein is CASSPSEVHGYTF.

This clonotype was counted at least ten times. The junction and the germline gene differ at one end; a read error may be behind it. The genes are TRBV7-2 and TRBJ2-5; 8 bases map to TRBD1. Germline V lookup: CDR1 SGHTA, CDR2 FQGNSA. The CDR3 is made up of 17 amino acids. The CDR3 DNA reads as TGCGCCAGCAGCCAAGCTACGGTGACAGGGGCCAGGGAGACCCAGTACTTC. Residues: CASSQATVTGARETQYF. Variable domain in full (rest from reference TRBV7-2 and TRBJ2-5): GAGVSQSPSNKVTEKGKDVELRCDPISGHTALYWYRQSLGQGLEFLIYFQGNSAPDKSGLPSDRFSAERTGGSVSTLTIQRTQQEDSAVYLCASSQATVTGARETQYFGPGTRLLVL.

The sample holds many counts of this clonotype. The rearrangement joins TRBV27 to TRBJ1-2; D possibly corresponds to TRBD1 (5 bases). V gave up 4 bases and J gave up 8 bases, with 17 bases separating them. In germline, CDR1 is MNHEY, CDR2 SMNVEV (reference sequence). This CDR3 is 14 amino acids long. The CDR3, as DNA: TGTGCCAGCAGTTATGGGACCGAGGGGTTAGGCTACACCTTC. Translating it yields CASSYGTEGLGYTF.

Many counts were recorded for this clonotype. The rearrangement joins TRBV7-2 to TRBJ1-4; weak D call: TRBD1 (5 bases). Germline V lookup: CDR1 SGHTA, CDR2 FQGNSA. V lost 9 bases, J lost 7 bases, and 15 bases lay in between. CDR3 length: 13 residues. CDR3 sequence: CASALGASEKLFF. In DNA, the CDR3 is TGTGCCAGTGCCCTTGGGGCGAGTGAAAAACTGTTTTTT.

With respect to this clonotype: Given a much more abundant clone one base away, this may be a read error. This chain uses TRBV6-2 or TRBV6-3 with TRBJ2-2; 13 bases match TRBD2. Germline CDR1 MNHEY, CDR2 SVGEGT. This CDR3 has 15 amino acids. V gave up 5 bases and J gave up 4 bases; unmatched junction bases: 1. CDR3 nucleotides: TGTGCCAGCAGTGGGACTAGCGGGACCACCGGGGAGCTGTTTTTT. Translation: CASSGTSGTTGELFF.

This clonotype has a count of ten or more. The chain employs TRBV5-1 and TRBJ1-1, with a possible D match to TRBD1 (5 bases). The CDR3 is 15 residues long. V was shortened by 4 bases and J by 0 bases, with 13 bases between the two germline ends. Looked up from germline, CDR1 is SGHRS and CDR2 is YFSETQ. CDR3: CASSRGIAVNTEAFF. In DNA form, the CDR3 reads TGCGCCAGCAGCCGGGGGATAGCGGTGAACACTGAAGCTTTCTTT.

The rearrangement uses TRBV28 and TRBJ1-3; D is undetermined. The CDR3 loop spans 15 amino acids. Germline V gene lookup returns CDR1 MDHEN and CDR2 SYDVKM. V lost 6 bases and J lost 4, with 16 bases in between. The CDR3 DNA reads as TGTGCCAGCAGCCGCTACTCCGGGCGCGGAAACACCATATATTTT. Amino acid sequence: CASSRYSGRGNTIYF.

In its sample, this clonotype was seen many times. The chain employs TRBV28 and TRBJ1-2; the match to TRBD1 covers 11 bases. Unmatched junction bases numbered 6, after V lost 3 bases and J lost 9 bases. There are 14 residues in the CDR3. Germline CDR1 and CDR2: MDHEN and SYDVKM. The CDR3 bases are TGTGCCAGCAGTTTTCGGACAGGGGGCACGCGCTACACCTTC. Its translation: CASSFRTGGTRYTF.

The chain couples TRBV18 to TRBJ2-2; tentatively, D is TRBD1 (5 bases). V lost 1 base to trimming and J lost 4 bases, with 10 bases between them. The CDR3 extends over 15 amino acids. Germline V CDR1 and CDR2: KGHSH, LQKENI. Here the CDR3 DNA reads TGTGCCAGCTCACCACAGGGGAAATCCACCGGGGAGCTGTTTTTT. It specifies CASSPQGKSTGELFF.

The J gene is TRBJ2-3, the V gene TRBV28; 9 nucleotides align to TRBD2. V was pared by 2 bases and J by 14 bases, with 11 bases of the junction left unmatched. The CDR3 sequence is 14 residues long. Germline V lookup: CDR1 MDHEN, CDR2 SYDVKM. CDR3 in amino acids: CASSLEREGTSPYF. The CDR3 DNA is TGTGCCAGCAGTTTAGAACGGGAGGGGACTAGCCCGTATTTT.